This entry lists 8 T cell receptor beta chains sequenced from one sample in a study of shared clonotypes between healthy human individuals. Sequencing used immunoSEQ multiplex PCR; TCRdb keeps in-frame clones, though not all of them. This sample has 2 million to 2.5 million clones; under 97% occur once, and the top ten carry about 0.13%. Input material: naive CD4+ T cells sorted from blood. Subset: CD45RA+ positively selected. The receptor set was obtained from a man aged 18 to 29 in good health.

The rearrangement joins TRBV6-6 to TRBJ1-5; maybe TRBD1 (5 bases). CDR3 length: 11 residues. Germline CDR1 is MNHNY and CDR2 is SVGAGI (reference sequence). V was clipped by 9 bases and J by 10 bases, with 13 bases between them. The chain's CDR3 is CASWAQGPQHF. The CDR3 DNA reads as TGTGCCAGTTGGGCCCAGGGCCCCCAGCATTTT.

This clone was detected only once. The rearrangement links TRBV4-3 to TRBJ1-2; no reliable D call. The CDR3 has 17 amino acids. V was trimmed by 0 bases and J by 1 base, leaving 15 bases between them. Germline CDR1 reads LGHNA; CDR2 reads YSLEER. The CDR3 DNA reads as TGCGCCAGCAGCCAAGATCCCGCCACAGCAATTAACTATGGCTACACCTTC. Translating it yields CASSQDPATAINYGYTF.

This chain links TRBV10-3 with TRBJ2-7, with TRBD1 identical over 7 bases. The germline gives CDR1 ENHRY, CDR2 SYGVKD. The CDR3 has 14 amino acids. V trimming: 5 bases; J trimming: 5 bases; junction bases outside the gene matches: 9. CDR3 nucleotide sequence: TGTGCCATCAGTTCCGGACAGGAATGGGACGAGCAGTACTTC. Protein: CAISSGQEWDEQYF.

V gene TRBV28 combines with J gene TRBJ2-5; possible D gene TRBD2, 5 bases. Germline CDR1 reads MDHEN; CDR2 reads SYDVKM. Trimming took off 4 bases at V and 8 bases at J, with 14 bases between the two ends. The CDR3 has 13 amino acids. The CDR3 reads CASSSSNEGTQYF. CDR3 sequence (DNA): TGTGCCAGCAGTTCGAGCAATGAGGGCACCCAGTACTTC.

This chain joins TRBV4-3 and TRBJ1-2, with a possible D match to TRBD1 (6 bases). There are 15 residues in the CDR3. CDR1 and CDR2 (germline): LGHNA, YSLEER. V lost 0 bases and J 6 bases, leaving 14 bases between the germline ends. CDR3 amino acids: CASSQDLQGWDGYTF. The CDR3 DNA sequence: TGCGCCAGCAGCCAAGATCTTCAGGGGTGGGATGGCTACACCTTC.

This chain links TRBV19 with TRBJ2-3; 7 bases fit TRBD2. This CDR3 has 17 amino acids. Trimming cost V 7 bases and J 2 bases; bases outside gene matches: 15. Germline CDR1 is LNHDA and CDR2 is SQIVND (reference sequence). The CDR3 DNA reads TGTGCCAGTACCCCAGGTTCTAGCGGCAGACACACAGATACGCAGTATTTT. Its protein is CASTPGSSGRHTDTQYF. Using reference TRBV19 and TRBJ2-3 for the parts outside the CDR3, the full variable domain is DGGITQSPKYLFRKEGQNVTLSCEQNLNHDAMYWYRQDPGQGLRLIYYSQIVNDFQKGDIAEGYSVSREKKESFPLTVTSAQKNPTAFYLCASTPGSSGRHTDTQYFGPGTRLTVL.

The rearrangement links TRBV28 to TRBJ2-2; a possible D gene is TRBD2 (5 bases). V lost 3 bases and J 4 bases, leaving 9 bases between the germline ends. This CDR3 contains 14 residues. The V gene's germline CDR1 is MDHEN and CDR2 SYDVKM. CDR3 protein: CASSFRAGTGELFF. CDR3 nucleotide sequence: TGTGCCAGCAGTTTCCGGGCGGGCACCGGGGAGCTGTTTTTT.

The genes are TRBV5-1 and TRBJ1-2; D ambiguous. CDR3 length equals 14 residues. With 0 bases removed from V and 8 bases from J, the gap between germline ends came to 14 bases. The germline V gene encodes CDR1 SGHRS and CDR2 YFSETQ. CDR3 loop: CASSLDVGIGGYTF. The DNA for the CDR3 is TGCGCCAGCAGCTTGGACGTAGGGATAGGGGGCTACACCTTC.